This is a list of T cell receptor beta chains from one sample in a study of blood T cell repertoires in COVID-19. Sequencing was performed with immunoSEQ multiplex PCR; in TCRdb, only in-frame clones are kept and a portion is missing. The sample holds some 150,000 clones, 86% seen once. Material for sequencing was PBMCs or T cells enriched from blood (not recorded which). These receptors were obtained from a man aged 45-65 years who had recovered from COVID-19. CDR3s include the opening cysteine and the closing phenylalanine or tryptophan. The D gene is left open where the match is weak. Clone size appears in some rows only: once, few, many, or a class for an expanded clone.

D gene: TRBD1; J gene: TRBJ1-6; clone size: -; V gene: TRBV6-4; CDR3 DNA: TGTGCCAGCGGTTCCGGGACAGCGAATTCACCCCTCCACTTT; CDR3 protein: CASGSGTANSPLHF
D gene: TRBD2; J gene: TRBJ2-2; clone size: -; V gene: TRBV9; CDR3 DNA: TGTGCCAGCAGCGACGGGACTAGGGAGGACTACGCGAACACCGGGGAGCTGTTTTTT; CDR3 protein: CASSDGTREDYANTGELFF
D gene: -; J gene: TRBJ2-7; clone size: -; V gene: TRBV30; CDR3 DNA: TGTGCCTGGAGTTACGGTCCCGGGTCAGGAGGCGAGCAGTACTTC; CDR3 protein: CAWSYGPGSGGEQYF
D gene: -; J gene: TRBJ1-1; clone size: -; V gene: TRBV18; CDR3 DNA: TGTGCCAGCTCAATCTACTCCGGGACAAGAAACACTGAAGCTTTCTTT; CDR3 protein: CASSIYSGTRNTEAFF
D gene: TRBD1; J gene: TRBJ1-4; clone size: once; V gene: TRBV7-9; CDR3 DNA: TGTGCCAGCAGCTTGTCTGTACAGGGGGAAAAACTGTTTTTT; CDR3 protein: CASSLSVQGEKLFF
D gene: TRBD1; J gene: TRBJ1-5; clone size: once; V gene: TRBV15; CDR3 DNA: TGTGCCACCAGCAGGGGGTACGAGCAGGACAGGGGGCTTCAGCCCCAGCATTTT; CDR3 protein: CATSRGYEQDRGLQPQHF
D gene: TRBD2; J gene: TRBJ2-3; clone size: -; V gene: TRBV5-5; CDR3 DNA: TGTGCCAGCAGCTGGGAGGGCAGGAGAACAGATACGCAGTATTTT; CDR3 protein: CASSWEGRRTDTQYF
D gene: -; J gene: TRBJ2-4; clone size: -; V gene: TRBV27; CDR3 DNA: TGTGCCAGCAGTTTGGGCGTAGCCAAAAACATTCAGTACTTC; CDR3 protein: CASSLGVAKNIQYF
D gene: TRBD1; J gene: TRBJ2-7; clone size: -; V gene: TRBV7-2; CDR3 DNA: TGTGCCAGCAGCCAAGACAGGGGGCGAGGCAACGAGCAGTACTTC; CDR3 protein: CASSQDRGRGNEQYF
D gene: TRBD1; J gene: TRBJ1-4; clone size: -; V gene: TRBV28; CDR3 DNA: TGTGCCAGCAGTCGTCAAGGCAAAGGGACAGCCCCGAATGAAAAACTGTTTTTT; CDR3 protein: CASSRQGKGTAPNEKLFF
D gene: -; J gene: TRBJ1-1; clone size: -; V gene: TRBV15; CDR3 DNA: TGTGCCACCAGCAGCCACACGTGGCTTGGCACTGAAGCTTTCTTT; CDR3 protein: CATSSHTWLGTEAFF
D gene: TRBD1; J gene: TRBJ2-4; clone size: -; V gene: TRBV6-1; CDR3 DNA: TGTGCCAGCAGTGAAGCGGGGAAACAGGGGGCCTGGTTTCTCAAAAACATTCAGTACTTC; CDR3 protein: CASSEAGKQGAWFLKNIQYF
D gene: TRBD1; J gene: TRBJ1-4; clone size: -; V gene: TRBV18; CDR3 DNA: TGTGCCAGCTCGGGGACAGCTCCAAGGGAGGCAACTAATGAAAAACTGTTTTTT; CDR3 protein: CASSGTAPREATNEKLFF
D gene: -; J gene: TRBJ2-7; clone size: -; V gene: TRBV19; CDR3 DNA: TGTGCCAGTAGTATAAGTAGCGCCCGGCTCGGCGAGCAGTACTTC; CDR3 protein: CASSISSARLGEQYF
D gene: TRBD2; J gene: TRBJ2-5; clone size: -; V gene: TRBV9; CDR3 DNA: TGTGCCAGCAGCGTCGGGACTAGGCCTGAGACCCAGTACTTC; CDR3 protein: CASSVGTRPETQYF
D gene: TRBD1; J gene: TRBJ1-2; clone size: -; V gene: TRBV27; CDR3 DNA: TGTGCCAGCAGTCCTCTGGGACAGATCTATGGCTACACCTTC; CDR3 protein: CASSPLGQIYGYTF
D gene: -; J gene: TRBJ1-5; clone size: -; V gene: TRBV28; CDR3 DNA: TGTGCCAGCAGATCTGATCGACATAGCAATCAGCCCCAGCATTTT; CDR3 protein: CASRSDRHSNQPQHF
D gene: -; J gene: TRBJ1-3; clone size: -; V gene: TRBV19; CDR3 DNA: TGTGCCAGTAGTGGCGGACTTACCTCTGGAAACACCATATATTTT; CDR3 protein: CASSGGLTSGNTIYF
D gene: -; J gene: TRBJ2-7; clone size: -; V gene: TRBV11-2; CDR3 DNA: TGTGCCAGCAGTTCATGGACTTCCCGAAACTCCTACGAGCAGTACTTC; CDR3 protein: CASSSWTSRNSYEQYF
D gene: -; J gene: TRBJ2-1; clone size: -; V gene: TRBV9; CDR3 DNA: TGTGCCAGCAGCGCCCGGGGTGGGTTTAATGAGCAGTTCTTC; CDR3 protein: CASSARGGFNEQFF
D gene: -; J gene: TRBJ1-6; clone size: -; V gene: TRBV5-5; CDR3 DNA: TGTGCCAGCAGCTGGACAAATTCACCCCTCCACTTT; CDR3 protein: CASSWTNSPLHF
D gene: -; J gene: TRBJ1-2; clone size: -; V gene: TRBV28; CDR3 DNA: TGTGCCAGCCAGGGTGCGGTGGGGAACTATGGCTACACCTTC; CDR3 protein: CASQGAVGNYGYTF
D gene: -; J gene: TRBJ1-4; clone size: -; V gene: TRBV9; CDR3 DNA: TGTGCCAGCAGCGTAGCTCCGGGAAATGAAAAACTGTTTTTT; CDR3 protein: CASSVAPGNEKLFF
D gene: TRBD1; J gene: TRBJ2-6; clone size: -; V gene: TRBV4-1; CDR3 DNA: TGCGCCAGCAGCCAAGCCAACAGGGGTGTTTCTGGGGCCAACGTCCTGACTTTC; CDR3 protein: CASSQANRGVSGANVLTF
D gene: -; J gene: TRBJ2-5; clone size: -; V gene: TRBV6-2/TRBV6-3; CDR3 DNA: TGTGCCAGCAGTGGCCTAGGGGCCCTTCAAGAGACCCAGTACTTC; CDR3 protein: CASSGLGALQETQYF
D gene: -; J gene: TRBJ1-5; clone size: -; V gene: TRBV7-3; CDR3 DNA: TGTGCCAGCAGCCCGTCGAGTCAGCCCCAGCATTTT; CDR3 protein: CASSPSSQPQHF
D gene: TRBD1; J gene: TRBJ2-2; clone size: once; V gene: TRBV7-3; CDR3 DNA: TGTGCCAGCAGCCCGCAGGGGGTGAGCGGGGAGCTGTTTTTT; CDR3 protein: CASSPQGVSGELFF
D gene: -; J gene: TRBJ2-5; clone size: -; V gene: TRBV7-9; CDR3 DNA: TGTGCCAGCAGCTTAGTACAGGGAAAGAGGGAGACCCAGTACTTC; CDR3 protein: CASSLVQGKRETQYF
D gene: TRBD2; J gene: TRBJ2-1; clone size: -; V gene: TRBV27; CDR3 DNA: TGTGCCAGCAGTTCACTAGCGAACAATGAGCAGTTCTTC; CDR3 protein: CASSSLANNEQFF
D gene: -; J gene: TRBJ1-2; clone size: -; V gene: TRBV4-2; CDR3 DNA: TGTGCCAGCAGCCAAGATGTGCGACAGAGTTACTATGGCTACACCTTC; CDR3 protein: CASSQDVRQSYYGYTF
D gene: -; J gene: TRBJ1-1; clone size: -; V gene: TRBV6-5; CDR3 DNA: TGTGCCAGCAGTCGCACAGGAGCCACGAACACTGAAGCTTTCTTT; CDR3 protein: CASSRTGATNTEAFF
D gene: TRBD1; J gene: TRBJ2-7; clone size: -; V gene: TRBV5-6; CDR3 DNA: TGTGCCAGCAGCTTGGTTCCAGGGGGTCCCTACGAGCAGTACTTC; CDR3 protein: CASSLVPGGPYEQYF
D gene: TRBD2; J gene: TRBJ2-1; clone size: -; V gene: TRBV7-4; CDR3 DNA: TGTGCCAGCAGCCTGAGACTAGCGGAGTCAAATGAGCAGTTCTTC; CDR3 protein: CASSLRLAESNEQFF
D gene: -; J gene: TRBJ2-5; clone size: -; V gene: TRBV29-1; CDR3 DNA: TGCAGTGTTCGACGGGACTTACAAGAGACCCAGTACTTC; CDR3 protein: CSVRRDLQETQYF
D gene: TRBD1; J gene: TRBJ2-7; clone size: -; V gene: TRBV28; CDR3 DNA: TGTGCCAGCACCGTGACAGGGGAACACGAGCAGTACTTC; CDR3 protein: CASTVTGEHEQYF
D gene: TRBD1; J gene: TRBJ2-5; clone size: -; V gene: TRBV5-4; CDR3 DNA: TGTGCCAGCAGCTCGGGACAGGGGGTAACCCAGTACTTC; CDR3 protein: CASSSGQGVTQYF
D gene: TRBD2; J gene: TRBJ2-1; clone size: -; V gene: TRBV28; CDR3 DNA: TGTGCCAGTACATTCGGGAGCGGGGGCTACAATGAGCAGTTCTTC; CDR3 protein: CASTFGSGGYNEQFF
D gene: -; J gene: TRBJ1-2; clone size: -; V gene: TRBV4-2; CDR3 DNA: TGTGCCAGCAGCCAAGCATCCAGGCAGGGGAGTTATGGCTACACCTTC; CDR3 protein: CASSQASRQGSYGYTF
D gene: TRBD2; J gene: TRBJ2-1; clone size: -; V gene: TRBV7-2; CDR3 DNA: TGTGCCAGCAGGGCGGCTAGCGGGGGTTACAATGAGCAGTTCTTC; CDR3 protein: CASRAASGGYNEQFF
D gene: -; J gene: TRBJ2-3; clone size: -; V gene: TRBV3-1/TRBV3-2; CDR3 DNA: TGTGCCAGCAGCAGGGGGGGAAATACGCAGTATTTT; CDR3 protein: CASSRGGNTQYF
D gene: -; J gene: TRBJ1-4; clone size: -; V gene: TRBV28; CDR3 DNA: TGTGCCAGCACCTCGGTGTGGCGAGGGGAAAAACTGTTTTTT; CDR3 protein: CASTSVWRGEKLFF
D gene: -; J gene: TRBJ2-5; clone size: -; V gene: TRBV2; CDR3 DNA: TGTGCCAGCAGTGAGTCTAATCAAGAGACCCAGTACTTC; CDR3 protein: CASSESNQETQYF
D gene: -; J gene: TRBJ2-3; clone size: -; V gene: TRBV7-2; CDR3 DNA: TGTGCCAGCAGCACCCAGGGGACCGATACGCAGTATTTT; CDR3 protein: CASSTQGTDTQYF
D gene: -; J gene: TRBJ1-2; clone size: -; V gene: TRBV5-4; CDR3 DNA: TGTGCCAGCAGCCGTGATGAGCTGTGGGGCTACACCTTC; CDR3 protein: CASSRDELWGYTF
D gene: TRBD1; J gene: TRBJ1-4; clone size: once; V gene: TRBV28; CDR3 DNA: TGTGCCAGCAGTACACCGGGACAGGGCCACGAAAAACTGTTTTTT; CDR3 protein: CASSTPGQGHEKLFF
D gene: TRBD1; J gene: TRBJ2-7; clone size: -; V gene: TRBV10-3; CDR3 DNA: TGTGCCATCAGAGGGACAGGGGCGACCTACGAGCAGTACTTC; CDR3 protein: CAIRGTGATYEQYF
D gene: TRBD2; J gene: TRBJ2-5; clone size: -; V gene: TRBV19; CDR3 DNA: TGTGCCAGTAGTATTGGACTAGCGGGAGGGTTGGGGGAGACCCAGTACTTC; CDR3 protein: CASSIGLAGGLGETQYF
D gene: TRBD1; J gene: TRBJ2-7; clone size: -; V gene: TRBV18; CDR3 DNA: TGTGCCAGCTCACCACCGGGACAGACCTACGAGCAGTACTTC; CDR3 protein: CASSPPGQTYEQYF
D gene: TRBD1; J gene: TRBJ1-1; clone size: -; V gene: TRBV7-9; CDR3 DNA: TGTGCCAGCAGCTTTAGCGGACAGGGAAGTTGGGCTCGCACTGAAGCTTTCTTT; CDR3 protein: CASSFSGQGSWARTEAFF
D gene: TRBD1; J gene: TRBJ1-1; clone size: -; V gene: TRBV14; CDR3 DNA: TGTGCCAGCAGCCTTCGGGACAGGGGAGGAAACACTGAAGCTTTCTTT; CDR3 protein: CASSLRDRGGNTEAFF
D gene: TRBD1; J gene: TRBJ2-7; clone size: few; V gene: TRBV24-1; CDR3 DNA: TGTGCCACCAGTCAGCCTCCGGGACAGGGGGCCCACGAGCAGTACTTC; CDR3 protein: CATSQPPGQGAHEQYF
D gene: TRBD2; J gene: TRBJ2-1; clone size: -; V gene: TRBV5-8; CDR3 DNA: TGTGCCAGCACCATGAAAGGACTAGCGGGATGGAATGAGCAGTTCTTC; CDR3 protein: CASTMKGLAGWNEQFF
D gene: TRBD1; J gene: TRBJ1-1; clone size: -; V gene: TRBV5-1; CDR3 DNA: TGCGCCAGCAGCTCAAGTCAGGGGGCTATTACTGAAGCTTTCTTT; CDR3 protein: CASSSSQGAITEAFF
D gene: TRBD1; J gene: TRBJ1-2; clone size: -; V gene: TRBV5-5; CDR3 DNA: TGTGCCAGCAGCCCTAGGACAGGGGATTTCGGTGGCTACACCTTC; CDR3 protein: CASSPRTGDFGGYTF
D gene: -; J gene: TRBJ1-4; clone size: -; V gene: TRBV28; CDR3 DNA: TGTGCCAGCAATCCGCCGGGGGTTAATGAAAAACTGTTTTTT; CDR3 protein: CASNPPGVNEKLFF
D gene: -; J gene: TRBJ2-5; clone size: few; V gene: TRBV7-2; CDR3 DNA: TGTGCCAGCAGCGAGGTGTCTACCGAAGAGACCCAGTACTTC; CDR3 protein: CASSEVSTEETQYF
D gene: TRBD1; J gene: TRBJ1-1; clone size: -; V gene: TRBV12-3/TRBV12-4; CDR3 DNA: TGTGCCAGCAAACTACAGGGGGGTGAAGCTTTCTTT; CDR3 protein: CASKLQGGEAFF
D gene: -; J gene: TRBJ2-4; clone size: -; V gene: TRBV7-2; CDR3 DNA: TGTGCCAGCAGCTCCGGACTAGCCAAAAACATTCAGTACTTC; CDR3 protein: CASSSGLAKNIQYF